These 10 T cell receptor beta chains came from one sample sequenced in a study of blood T cell repertoires in COVID-19. Using immunoSEQ multiplex PCR, the repertoire was profiled, and TCRdb retains in-frame clones only, with some absent. The sample has 350,000 to 450,000 clones, roughly 91% seen once. Sequenced input: PBMCs or T cells enriched from blood (not recorded which). The source of these receptors is a woman in her twenties or thirties who had recovered from COVID-19.

V gene TRBV9 combines with J gene TRBJ2-1; 7 bases align to TRBD2. This CDR3 is built from 14 residues. Per germline, CDR1 SGDLS and CDR2 YYNGEE. Unmatched junction bases numbered 8, after V lost 4 bases and J lost 7 bases. Written as DNA, the CDR3 is TGTGCCAGCAGCCCCAGCGGGGAGGGAAATGAGCAGTTCTTC. Translation: CASSPSGEGNEQFF.

Only one count was recorded for this clone. This chain links TRBV20-1 with TRBJ2-7, with D unclear. The CDR3 contains 8 residues. Trimming left V 5 bases short and J 7 bases short, with 3 bases between. The germline V gene encodes CDR1 DFQATT and CDR2 SNEGSKA (reference sequence). The CDR3 sequence: CSALEQYF. The CDR3 DNA reads as TGCAGTGCTCTGGAGCAGTACTTC.

This rearrangement joins TRBV6-5 to TRBJ2-3; 8 nucleotides line up with TRBD1. From germline, CDR1 is MNHEY and CDR2 SVGAGI. This CDR3 is 15 amino acids long. The V and J ends lost 5 bases and 1 base, in that order; junction bases with no gene match: 5. CDR3 protein: CASSPGQGGTDTQYF. For the CDR3, the DNA is TGTGCCAGCAGTCCTGGACAGGGAGGCACAGATACGCAGTATTTT.

The chain joins TRBV10-2 to TRBJ2-3; TRBD2 might be the D (6 bases). The CDR3 runs to 13 residues. Trimming left V 8 bases short and J 1 base short, with 10 bases between. Germline V gene data show CDR1 as WSHSY and CDR2 as SAAADI. The CDR3 coding sequence is TGCGCCAGCGCCCCGGGGGGCACAGATACGCAGTATTTT. Translation gives CASAPGGTDTQYF.

The sample holds one count of this clone. The sample has other DNA sequences that encode this CDR3 too. The gene calls are TRBV7-2 and TRBJ2-2; D is ambiguous. The CDR3 is 14 amino acids. CDR1 and CDR2 (germline): SGHTA, FQGNSA. Trimming stripped 2 bases from V and 0 bases from J, with 4 bases between. The CDR3 is CASSLPANTGELFF. The DNA for the CDR3 is TGTGCCAGCAGCTTACCTGCGAACACCGGGGAGCTGTTTTTT. Together with reference TRBV7-2 and TRBJ2-2, the CDR3 gives the full variable domain: GAGVSQSPSNKVTEKGKDVELRCDPISGHTALYWYRQSLGQGLEFLIYFQGNSAPDKSGLPSDRFSAERTGGSVSTLTIQRTQQEDSAVYLCASSLPANTGELFFGEGSRLTVL.

V gene TRBV29-1 combines with J gene TRBJ2-3, with a weak D call TRBD2 (6 bases). From germline, CDR1 is SQVTM and CDR2 ANQGSEA. V was trimmed by 3 bases and J by 5 bases, leaving 12 bases between them. This CDR3 region has 13 residues. The DNA for the CDR3 is TGCAGCGTTGAGGAGGGTACGAAAGATACGCAGTATTTT. Protein: CSVEEGTKDTQYF.

The chain couples TRBV12-1 to TRBJ1-4. TRBV12-1 is a documented pseudogene. The CDR3 runs 13 residues. Written as DNA, the CDR3 is TGTGCCAGCAGCTGGGGGGGCCTCGAAAAACTGTTTTTT. Encoded protein: CASSWGGLEKLFF.

The DNA for the CDR3 is TGCGCCAGCAGCCTAGAGGGTGGACTGGCAAACACCATATATTTT. It specifies CASSLEGGLANTIYF. The rearrangement joins TRBV5-1 to TRBJ1-3; D is uncertain. This CDR3 spans 15 amino acids. V shed 4 bases and J shed 6 bases, with 17 bases lying between them. Per germline, CDR1 SGHRS and CDR2 YFSETQ.

The genes are TRBV14 and TRBJ1-2; D perhaps matches TRBD1 (6 bases). The V end lost 4 bases, the J end lost 7 bases, and 10 bases lay between the germline ends. This CDR3 region has 12 residues. CDR1 is SGHDN, CDR2 FVKESK, per germline. The CDR3 spells CASSPRGSGYTF. In nucleotides, the CDR3 is TGTGCCAGCAGCCCAAGGGGGTCTGGCTACACCTTC.

The V and J genes are TRBV25-1 and TRBJ2-5; 9 bases are a match to TRBD1. CDR1 is MGHDK, CDR2 SYGVNS, per germline. Trimming removed 4 bases from V and 5 bases from J; junction bases left unmatched: 5. The CDR3 has 14 amino acids. The CDR3 nucleotides are TGTGCCAGCAGTGTACAGGGGGCGCGGGAGACCCAGTACTTC. Protein product: CASSVQGARETQYF.